The rows below give T cell receptor beta chains drawn from one sample of a study of T cell repertoires in cytomegalovirus infection. One entry per CDR3 protein, called by TCRdb with MiXCR from the reads. The sample shows roughly 990,000 distinct CDR3 sequences, 31% of them seen only once. What these receptors recognize is not known. Sequenced here: cultured CD8+ T cells from PBMCs, sampled from culture after CMV antigen stimulation. The origin of the receptors is a human donor in good health (CMV status not recorded). Some clones in this sample may be carry-over from other donors' samples. Both conserved end residues are part of each CDR3. The D gene is left open where the match is weak. For some rows the clone size is stated as once, few or many, or as a class when expanded; others skip it.

CDR3 protein: CASSEQGASGNTIYF
CDR3 DNA: TGTGCCAGCAGCGAACAGGGGGCGAGTGGAAACACCATATATTTT
D gene: TRBD1
V gene: TRBV12-3/TRBV12-4
J gene: TRBJ1-3
clone size: many

CDR3 protein: CASSLGTGETYNEQFF
CDR3 DNA: TGTGCCAGCAGCTTGGGGACAGGGGAAACCTACAATGAGCAGTTCTTC
D gene: TRBD1
V gene: TRBV5-4
J gene: TRBJ2-1
clone size: .

CDR3 protein: CSVEDLRDTNNEQFF
CDR3 DNA: TGCAGCGTTGAAGATCTTCGGGACACTAACAATGAGCAGTTCTTC
D gene: .
V gene: TRBV29-1
J gene: TRBJ2-1
clone size: .

CDR3 protein: CASSTTGSGANVLTF
CDR3 DNA: TGTGCCAGCAGTACGACAGGTTCTGGGGCCAACGTCCTGACTTTC
D gene: .
V gene: TRBV27
J gene: TRBJ2-6
clone size: few

CDR3 protein: CASSPRWGDTQYF
CDR3 DNA: TGTGCCAGCAGCCCCCGGTGGGGAGATACGCAGTATTTT
D gene: .
V gene: TRBV7-9
J gene: TRBJ2-3
clone size: .

CDR3 protein: CAISVVSLGGTEAFF
CDR3 DNA: TGTGCCATCAGTGTGGTTTCGCTTGGAGGGACTGAAGCTTTCTTT
D gene: .
V gene: TRBV10-3
J gene: TRBJ1-1
clone size: many

CDR3 protein: CASSPSGGRAEAFF
CDR3 DNA: TGTGCCAGCAGTCCCTCAGGGGGGCGGGCTGAAGCTTTCTTT
D gene: TRBD1
V gene: TRBV27
J gene: TRBJ1-1
clone size: .

CDR3 protein: CASSLGGPEAQYF
CDR3 DNA: TGTGCCAGCAGCTTAGGGGGCCCAGAGGCGCAGTATTTT
D gene: .
V gene: TRBV7-6
J gene: TRBJ2-3
clone size: many

CDR3 protein: CASRSDRATYNSPLHF
CDR3 DNA: TGTGCCAGCAGATCGGACAGGGCCACCTATAATTCACCCCTCCACTTT
D gene: TRBD1
V gene: TRBV12-3/TRBV12-4
J gene: TRBJ1-6
clone size: few

CDR3 protein: CASRPPGRGQPQHF
CDR3 DNA: TGTGCCAGCAGACCTCCAGGCCGGGGACAGCCCCAGCATTTT
D gene: .
V gene: TRBV28
J gene: TRBJ1-5
clone size: few

CDR3 protein: CASSIGSAGELFF
CDR3 DNA: TGTGCCAGCAGTATTGGATCCGCCGGGGAGCTGTTTTTT
D gene: .
V gene: TRBV27
J gene: TRBJ2-2
clone size: .

CDR3 protein: CASSDPEVYNSPLHF
CDR3 DNA: TGTGCCAGCAGTGACCCAGAAGTCTATAATTCACCCCTCCACTTT
D gene: .
V gene: TRBV6-1
J gene: TRBJ1-6
clone size: many

CDR3 protein: CASREGSGAFF
CDR3 DNA: TGCGCCAGCAGGGAGGGGAGTGGAGCTTTCTTT
D gene: .
V gene: TRBV10-2
J gene: TRBJ1-1
clone size: .

CDR3 protein: CASTRQGANEQYF
CDR3 DNA: TGTGCCAGCACCCGACAGGGGGCGAACGAGCAGTACTTC
D gene: TRBD1
V gene: TRBV28
J gene: TRBJ2-7
clone size: few

CDR3 protein: CASSYGGRGNEQFF
CDR3 DNA: TGTGCCAGCAGTTACGGAGGCAGGGGAAATGAGCAGTTCTTC
D gene: .
V gene: TRBV6-5
J gene: TRBJ2-1
clone size: many

CDR3 protein: CASSEGRGAPYEQYF
CDR3 DNA: TGTGCCAGCAGTGAGGGGCGGGGGGCCCCCTACGAGCAGTACTTC
D gene: TRBD2
V gene: TRBV6-1
J gene: TRBJ2-7
clone size: .

CDR3 protein: CASSDRGDSGNTIYF
CDR3 DNA: TGTGCCAGCAGTGATCGGGGGGACTCTGGAAACACCATATATTTT
D gene: .
V gene: TRBV2
J gene: TRBJ1-3
clone size: .

CDR3 protein: CASSLPGTGVNIQYF
CDR3 DNA: TGTGCCAGCAGTTTGCCCGGGACAGGGGTTAACATTCAGTACTTC
D gene: TRBD1
V gene: TRBV12-3/TRBV12-4
J gene: TRBJ2-4
clone size: .

CDR3 protein: CASSLFGTDTQYF
CDR3 DNA: TGTGCCAGCAGTTTATTTGGCACAGATACGCAGTATTTT
D gene: .
V gene: TRBV12-3/TRBV12-4
J gene: TRBJ2-3
clone size: .

CDR3 protein: CASSPDSSKPDTQYF
CDR3 DNA: TGTGCCAGCAGTCCAGACAGTTCTAAGCCAGATACGCAGTATTTT
D gene: .
V gene: TRBV27
J gene: TRBJ2-3
clone size: .

CDR3 protein: CASNGWKGAANQPQHF
CDR3 DNA: TGTGCCAGCAACGGGTGGAAGGGGGCGGCTAATCAGCCCCAGCATTTT
D gene: TRBD1
V gene: TRBV6-1
J gene: TRBJ1-5
clone size: few

CDR3 protein: CASSPYGLSTGELFF
CDR3 DNA: TGTGCCAGCTCACCATACGGACTGAGCACCGGGGAGCTGTTTTTT
D gene: .
V gene: TRBV18
J gene: TRBJ2-2
clone size: few

CDR3 protein: CASRKYPRAGAKGETQYF
CDR3 DNA: TGTGCCAGCCGCAAGTATCCCCGAGCGGGGGCTAAAGGGGAGACCCAGTACTTC
D gene: TRBD2
V gene: TRBV6-6
J gene: TRBJ2-5
clone size: few

CDR3 protein: CASSGRLANFGDTQYF
CDR3 DNA: TGTGCCAGTAGTGGGAGACTAGCCAATTTTGGAGATACGCAGTATTTT
D gene: TRBD2
V gene: TRBV19
J gene: TRBJ2-3
clone size: few

CDR3 protein: CASSSVEGSNTEAFF
CDR3 DNA: TGTGCCAGCAGCTCGGTCGAGGGGAGTAACACTGAAGCTTTCTTT
D gene: .
V gene: TRBV7-9
J gene: TRBJ1-1
clone size: few

CDR3 protein: CASRMGGLTTDTQYF
CDR3 DNA: TGCGCCAGCCGTATGGGTGGCTTAACCACAGATACGCAGTATTTT
D gene: .
V gene: TRBV5-1
J gene: TRBJ2-3
clone size: .

CDR3 protein: CASSDRGSGDTQYF
CDR3 DNA: TGTGCCAGCAGCGACAGGGGTTCGGGAGATACGCAGTATTTT
D gene: TRBD1
V gene: TRBV12-3/TRBV12-4
J gene: TRBJ2-3
clone size: few

CDR3 protein: CASSIWTGDEKLFF
CDR3 DNA: TGTGCCAGTAGTATATGGACAGGGGATGAAAAACTGTTTTTT
D gene: TRBD1
V gene: TRBV19
J gene: TRBJ1-4
clone size: .

CDR3 protein: CASRWVAEYNEQFF
CDR3 DNA: TGCGCCAGCAGGTGGGTAGCGGAATACAATGAGCAGTTCTTC
D gene: .
V gene: TRBV4-1
J gene: TRBJ2-1
clone size: .

CDR3 protein: CATSTTGDYGYTF
CDR3 DNA: TGTGCCACCAGCACGACAGGGGACTATGGCTACACCTTC
D gene: TRBD1
V gene: TRBV15
J gene: TRBJ1-2
clone size: .

CDR3 protein: CATGDSYQPQHF
CDR3 DNA: TGTGCCACCGGGGACAGTTATCAGCCCCAGCATTTT
D gene: TRBD1
V gene: TRBV12-3/TRBV12-4
J gene: TRBJ1-5
clone size: few

CDR3 protein: CASSLAYTGVNEQFF
CDR3 DNA: TGTGCCAGCAGCTTAGCGTACACAGGGGTGAATGAGCAGTTCTTC
D gene: TRBD1
V gene: TRBV7-6
J gene: TRBJ2-1
clone size: many

CDR3 protein: CAISEPGQGSDEQFF
CDR3 DNA: TGTGCCATCAGTGAGCCGGGACAGGGGAGCGATGAGCAGTTCTTC
D gene: TRBD1
V gene: TRBV10-3
J gene: TRBJ2-1
clone size: few

CDR3 protein: CASSHLIRDREARNEQFF
CDR3 DNA: TGTGCCAGCAGCCACCTTATCCGGGACAGGGAGGCTCGGAATGAGCAGTTCTTC
D gene: TRBD1
V gene: TRBV6-2/TRBV6-3
J gene: TRBJ2-1
clone size: few

CDR3 protein: CASGLTAGEGYTF
CDR3 DNA: TGTGCTAGTGGTTTGACCGCCGGGGAAGGCTACACCTTC
D gene: .
V gene: TRBV12-5
J gene: TRBJ1-2
clone size: .

CDR3 protein: CASSLVGHSVGNQPQHF
CDR3 DNA: TGTGCCAGCAGTTTAGTGGGACACTCCGTTGGCAATCAGCCCCAGCATTTT
D gene: .
V gene: TRBV27
J gene: TRBJ1-5
clone size: .

CDR3 protein: CASSQIGTSSHNEQFF
CDR3 DNA: TGTGCCAGCAGCCAAATAGGGACTAGCTCTCACAATGAGCAGTTCTTC
D gene: TRBD2
V gene: TRBV4-2
J gene: TRBJ2-1
clone size: few

CDR3 protein: CASSYGVRNEQFF
CDR3 DNA: TGTGCCAGCAGTTACGGAGTCAGGAATGAGCAGTTCTTC
D gene: .
V gene: TRBV6-2/TRBV6-3
J gene: TRBJ2-1
clone size: few

CDR3 protein: CASSCPISKPGESSYNEQFF
CDR3 DNA: TGTGCCAGCAGTTGTCCAATCTCAAAGCCAGGGGAGAGCTCCTACAATGAGCAGTTCTTC
D gene: .
V gene: TRBV12-3/TRBV12-4
J gene: TRBJ2-1
clone size: many

CDR3 protein: CASSHYPGLAGGYNEQFF
CDR3 DNA: TGTGCCAGCAGTCACTATCCGGGACTAGCGGGGGGCTACAATGAGCAGTTCTTC
D gene: TRBD2
V gene: TRBV6-6
J gene: TRBJ2-1
clone size: .

CDR3 protein: CASSTGQAGNTIYF
CDR3 DNA: TGTGCCAGCAGCACGGGTCAAGCTGGAAACACCATATATTTT
D gene: .
V gene: TRBV7-9
J gene: TRBJ1-3
clone size: few

CDR3 protein: CASSTWDQAKNIQYF
CDR3 DNA: TGTGCCAGCAGCACCTGGGATCAAGCCAAAAACATTCAGTACTTC
D gene: .
V gene: TRBV7-9
J gene: TRBJ2-4
clone size: many

CDR3 protein: CASSLGRGVVKETQYF
CDR3 DNA: TGTGCCAGCAGCTTGGGTAGGGGGGTCGTAAAAGAGACCCAGTACTTC
D gene: .
V gene: TRBV5-4
J gene: TRBJ2-5
clone size: .

CDR3 protein: CASSLFREETQYF
CDR3 DNA: TGTGCCAGCAGCTTATTTAGAGAAGAGACCCAGTACTTC
D gene: .
V gene: TRBV11-2
J gene: TRBJ2-5
clone size: .

CDR3 protein: CASSTFGANVLTF
CDR3 DNA: TGTGCCAGTTCGACCTTCGGGGCCAACGTCCTGACTTTC
D gene: .
V gene: TRBV6-1
J gene: TRBJ2-6
clone size: .

CDR3 protein: CASSLGRNGNTIYF
CDR3 DNA: TGTGCCAGCAGCTTAGGGCGTAATGGAAACACCATATATTTT
D gene: .
V gene: TRBV7-6
J gene: TRBJ1-3
clone size: .

CDR3 protein: CASSEGRGVNEQFF
CDR3 DNA: TGTGCCAGTAGCGAGGGGCGAGGAGTCAATGAGCAGTTCTTC
D gene: .
V gene: TRBV19
J gene: TRBJ2-1
clone size: few

CDR3 protein: CASTPTGGVGQPQHF
CDR3 DNA: TGTGCCAGCACACCTACAGGGGGCGTTGGACAGCCCCAGCATTTT
D gene: TRBD1
V gene: TRBV11-1
J gene: TRBJ1-5
clone size: .

CDR3 protein: CASRARQGATGELFF
CDR3 DNA: TGTGCCAGCAGAGCTAGACAGGGGGCCACCGGGGAGCTGTTTTTT
D gene: TRBD1
V gene: TRBV6-5
J gene: TRBJ2-2
clone size: few

CDR3 protein: CASSRGPKSMNTEAFF
CDR3 DNA: TGTGCCAGCTCCCGGGGACCGAAGTCCATGAACACTGAAGCTTTCTTT
D gene: .
V gene: TRBV6-5
J gene: TRBJ1-1
clone size: .